This TCR beta chain was captured by sequencing in a study of T-cell reconstitution after alpha-beta-depleted transplantation in children. In its sample, this clonotype was seen a few times. It was with unique molecular identifiers that the TCRbeta library was prepared. TCRdb reprocessed the PCR reads via MiXCR and lists one record per CDR3 protein. The table includes about 610,000 distinct CDR3 sequences, about 11% detected once. The origin of this receptor is a human donor who donated a stem cell graft to a child with acute myeloid leukemia. The sample consisted of PBMCs from the stem cell graft donor, taken from the stem cell graft.

CDR3 sequence: CATSLPGQPYYGYTF. CDR3 bases: TGTGCCACCAGTTTACCGGGACAGCCTTACTATGGCTACACCTTC. The chain uses TRBV15 and TRBJ1-2; 7 nucleotides align to TRBD1. Trimming cost V 6 bases and J 3 bases; bases outside gene matches: 10. Germline V gene lookup returns CDR1 LNHNV and CDR2 YYDKDF (reference sequence). The CDR3 runs 15 residues.